These 32 T cell receptor beta chains originate from one sample sequenced in a study of blood T cells in healthy people across ages. It was with a sample-barcoded 5' primer and a J-beta primer mix that a second PCR of roughly 7 to 12 cycles was run. In TCRdb, the 5' RACE reads were re-called with MiXCR into one record per CDR3 protein. The repertoire holds 1,500,000 or so distinct CDR3 sequences, approximately 42% seen once, with about 4% in the top ten. The specimen sequenced was blood. The receptors derive from a woman between 18 and 29 years old in good health.

J is TRBJ2-3 and V is TRBV6-2 or TRBV6-3, with D possibly being TRBD1 (5 bases). The CDR3 loop spans 15 amino acids. V lost 2 bases, J lost 5 bases, and 14 bases lay in between. CDR1 is MNHEY and CDR2 is SVGEGT in the germline V gene. CDR3: CASSYGDQGRDTQYF. The CDR3 DNA is TGTGCCAGCAGTTACGGAGATCAGGGCCGAGATACGCAGTATTTT.

This chain links TRBV7-9 with TRBJ2-6; TRBD1 matches at 7 bases. The CDR3 has 17 residues. With V trimmed by 1 base and J by 4 bases, 7 bases remained unmatched. The germline gives CDR1 SEHNR, CDR2 FQNEAQ (reference sequence). CDR3 coding DNA: TGTGCCAGCAGCTTAGGGACAGGTCTGTTGGGGGCCAACGTCCTGACTTTC. It encodes CASSLGTGLLGANVLTF.

The J gene is TRBJ1-5, the V gene TRBV20-1; D not certain. Germline-derived CDR1 and CDR2 are DFQATT and SNEGSKA (reference sequence). The ends were cut back, 0 bases at V and 2 bases at J, with 11 bases in the middle. The CDR3 is 15 amino acids. The chain's CDR3 is CSARDINSRNQPQHF. In nucleotides, the CDR3 is TGCAGTGCTAGAGACATCAACTCCCGCAATCAGCCCCAGCATTTT.

The chain carries TRBV5-1 and TRBJ2-4; TRBD2 matches 11 bases. The CDR3 contains 20 residues. J gave up 13 bases and V 0 bases, and 24 bases lay outside the gene matches. The germline V gene encodes CDR1 SGHRS and CDR2 YFSETQ. CDR3 sequence: CASSLGLGLAGPSSYNEQYF. Written as DNA, the CDR3 is TGCGCCAGCAGCTTGGGTCTCGGACTAGCGGGCCCCAGCTCCTACAATGAGCAGTACTTC.

This clonotype occurred a few times. The chain couples TRBV6-2 or TRBV6-3 to TRBJ1-2; possible D gene TRBD1, 5 bases. V lost 7 bases and J 8 bases, leaving 17 bases between the germline ends. The CDR3 loop spans 13 amino acids. CDR1 is MNHEY and CDR2 is SVGEGT in the germline V gene. In nucleotides, the CDR3 is TGTGCCAGCACCGCGGGGCAGGTTAACGGCTACACCTTC. This encodes CASTAGQVNGYTF.

This clonotype was seen a handful of times. The CDR3 region is CSARGLAVYGANVLTF. The CDR3 bases are TGCAGTGCTAGGGGACTAGCGGTTTATGGGGCCAACGTCCTGACTTTC. The chain is built from TRBV20-1 and TRBJ2-6; TRBD2 aligns across 11 bases. Losses at the gene ends were 3 bases for V and 3 bases for J; bases not matched to a gene: 4. Germline V gives CDR1 DFQATT, CDR2 SNEGSKA (reference sequence). The CDR3 has 16 residues.

V and J are TRBV25-1 and TRBJ2-3, with D possibly called TRBD1 or TRBD2 (5 bases each). The CDR3 spans 16 residues. Trimming shortened V by 0 bases and J by 2 bases, and 12 bases separated the two germline ends. CDR1 MGHDK and CDR2 SYGVNS come from the germline V gene. The CDR3 DNA reads TGTGCCAGCAGTGAATATGGGGACCGCCTCACAGATACGCAGTATTTT. Translation: CASSEYGDRLTDTQYF.

Of note for this clonotype: The germline gene is not matched at one end of the junction; a read error may be the cause. This chain joins TRBV10-2 and TRBJ2-3; D is uncertain. The CDR3 runs to 15 residues. The germline V gene encodes CDR1 WSHSY and CDR2 SAAADI. The CDR3 sequence: CASNPMVENTETQYF. The CDR3 DNA is TGCGCCAGCAACCCGATGGTAGAGAACACAGAGACGCAGTATTTT.

The rearrangement joins TRBV3-1 to TRBJ1-1, with a weak D call TRBD1 (6 bases). The CDR3 has 16 amino acids. Trimming stripped 1 base from V and 0 bases from J, with 12 bases between. Germline loops: CDR1 LGHDT, CDR2 YNNKEL (reference sequence). The CDR3 reads CASSQGGAFMNTEAFF. The DNA of the CDR3 is TGTGCCAGCAGCCAAGGGGGGGCCTTCATGAACACTGAAGCTTTCTTT.

The table lists this clonotype with many counts. Here the CDR3 reads CASSLVPDYGYTF. In DNA, the CDR3 is TGTGCCAGCAGCTTAGTGCCAGACTATGGCTACACCTTC. The V call is TRBV7-8, the J call TRBJ1-2; D is ambiguous. The length of the CDR3 is 13 residues. Germline assignment: CDR1 SGHVS and CDR2 FQNEAQ. Trimming took 1 base from V and 3 from J, leaving 6 bases between them.

The V call is TRBV19, the J call TRBJ1-1, with a tentative D call TRBD1 (5 bases). Looked up from germline, CDR1 is LNHDA and CDR2 is SQIVND (reference sequence). The CDR3 extends over 15 amino acids. Trimming cost V 3 bases and J 0 bases, with 11 bases left between them. CDR3 DNA: TGTGCCAGTAGTATGGGGGAGGGCATGAACACTGAAGCTTTCTTT. Protein product: CASSMGEGMNTEAFF.

V usage is TRBV20-1 and J usage is TRBJ2-2, with a possible D match to TRBD2 (5 bases). The length of the CDR3 is 18 residues. V was clipped by 0 bases and J by 1 base, with 18 bases between them. From germline, CDR1 is DFQATT and CDR2 SNEGSKA (reference sequence). CDR3 coding DNA: TGCAGTGCTAGAGATTTACGCATGGGAGCGGAGAACACCGGGGAGCTGTTTTTT. This sequence encodes CSARDLRMGAENTGELFF.

The V and J genes are TRBV20-1 and TRBJ2-7, with TRBD1 as a possible D gene (6 bases). The CDR3 spans 14 residues. Germline V gives CDR1 DFQATT, CDR2 SNEGSKA (reference sequence). V was trimmed by 1 base and J by 3 bases, leaving 13 bases between them. The CDR3 coding sequence is TGCAGTGCTAGAGTTCAACAGGGTAGCTACGAGCAGTACTTC. This encodes CSARVQQGSYEQYF.

Comments on this clonotype: The junction shows a germline mismatch at one end, possibly a read error. The rearrangement uses TRBV4-2 and TRBJ2-1; TRBD2 agrees at 11 bases. CDR3 size: 15 residues. CDR1 and CDR2 (germline): LGHNA, YNFKEQ. The CDR3 spells CASSPRLAGYNGQFF. The CDR3 nucleotides are TGTGCCAGCAGCCCCAGACTAGCGGGGTACAATGGGCAGTTCTTC.

In its sample, this clonotype was seen a few times. The chain employs TRBV9 and TRBJ2-3; D gene ambiguous. Trimming took 3 bases from V and 4 from J, leaving 6 bases between them. Per the germline V gene, CDR1 is SGDLS and CDR2 is YYNGEE. This CDR3 comprises 12 residues. The chain's CDR3 is CASSGDADTQYF. In nucleotides, the CDR3 is TGTGCCAGCAGCGGAGACGCAGATACGCAGTATTTT.

This clonotype was seen only a few times. This chain uses TRBV7-9 with TRBJ1-1, with a tentative D call TRBD1 (5 bases). The V gene lost 1 base and the J gene lost 4 bases, with 13 bases spanning the gap. This CDR3 has 15 amino acids. CDR1 SEHNR and CDR2 FQNEAQ come from the germline V gene (reference sequence). Here the CDR3 reads CASSLGRRGGTEAFF. CDR3 DNA sequence: TGTGCCAGCAGCTTAGGACGGAGGGGAGGCACTGAAGCTTTCTTT.

The chain recombines TRBV7-8 with TRBJ2-5; D tentatively fits TRBD1 or TRBD2 (5 bases each). V shed 5 bases and J shed 3 bases, with 16 bases lying between them. This CDR3 has 15 residues. Looked up from germline, CDR1 is SGHVS and CDR2 is FQNEAQ. This CDR3 is CASSPWRTRKETQYF. The CDR3, as DNA: TGTGCCAGCAGCCCATGGAGGACACGGAAAGAGACCCAGTACTTC.

The rearrangement joins TRBV7-9 to TRBJ2-5; D is uncertain. This CDR3 has 14 residues. Looked up from germline, CDR1 is SEHNR and CDR2 is FQNEAQ (reference sequence). V lost 5 bases and J 1 base, leaving 11 bases between the germline ends. CDR3 amino acids: CASSSEYSQETQYF. For the CDR3, the DNA is TGTGCCAGCAGCAGCGAGTATTCCCAAGAGACCCAGTACTTC.

The chain joins TRBV7-8 to TRBJ1-2; D perhaps matches TRBD1 (5 bases). V lost 1 base to trimming and J lost 4 bases, with 16 bases between them. This CDR3 has 16 amino acids. The V gene's germline CDR1 is SGHVS and CDR2 FQNEAQ. The CDR3: CASSLGHGGLGYGYTF. CDR3 DNA sequence: TGTGCCAGCAGCTTAGGGCATGGGGGATTGGGCTATGGCTACACCTTC.

In its sample, this clonotype was seen many times. This chain connects TRBV6-9 to TRBJ2-1; the D call may be TRBD1 or TRBD2 (6 bases each). V was shortened by 6 bases and J by 9 bases, with 9 bases between the two germline ends. This CDR3 is built from 11 residues. CDR1 is MNHGY, CDR2 SVAAGI, per germline. The CDR3 DNA reads as TGTGCCAGCAGCGGGGGCGGTGAGCAGTTCTTC. This translates into CASSGGGEQFF.

CDR3 nucleotides: TGTGCCAGCAGCGCTATGGGTGAGCAGTTCTTC. Its translation is CASSAMGEQFF. The chain is built from TRBV7-9 and TRBJ2-1; D not certain. Trimming removed 5 bases from V and 9 bases from J, with 8 bases in between. The CDR3 is 11 residues long. Germline-derived CDR1 and CDR2 are SEHNR and FQNEAQ (reference sequence).

Worth noting for this clonotype: A read error may account for a junction end that differs from germline. The chain joins TRBV20-1 to TRBJ2-4, with 8 bases fitting TRBD1. Germline assignment: CDR1 DFQATT and CDR2 SNEGSKA (reference sequence). The CDR3 length is 15 residues. DNA of the CDR3: TGCAATGCTGGTAGACAGGGGCTGTCCAAAAACATTCAGTACTTC. Its translation: CNAGRQGLSKNIQYF.

This clonotype has just a few counts. In DNA form, the CDR3 reads TGTGCCTGGAGTGAGGGGACAGGGGGCTACGAGCAGTACTTC. This sequence encodes CAWSEGTGGYEQYF. The chain is built from TRBV30 and TRBJ2-7, with 11 positions matching TRBD1. The CDR3 has 14 residues. In germline, CDR1 is GTSNPN, CDR2 SVGIG (reference sequence). Trimming removed 1 base from V and 3 bases from J; junction bases left unmatched: 2.

This chain connects TRBV28 to TRBJ2-7; D gene unclear. Germline assignment: CDR1 MDHEN and CDR2 SYDVKM. The CDR3 has 12 amino acids. The V and J ends lost 5 bases and 9 bases respectively, with 14 bases between them. In nucleotides, the CDR3 is TGTGCCAGCAGTCGGGTGGGCGGCTGGCAGTACTTC. Its translation: CASSRVGGWQYF.

The chain carries TRBV14 and TRBJ2-6; D is ambiguous. The germline V and J ends were trimmed by 4 bases and 6 bases, with 4 bases remaining between them. Germline V CDR1 and CDR2: SGHDN, FVKESK. This CDR3 has 12 residues. The CDR3 nucleotides read TGTGCCAGCAGCCTTCAGGCCAACGTCCTGACTTTC. Protein sequence: CASSLQANVLTF.

This clonotype was picked up many times. The chain employs TRBV3-1 and TRBJ2-3; D is possibly TRBD1 (5 bases). Trimming shortened V by 2 bases and J by 2 bases, and 8 bases separated the two germline ends. The CDR3 extends over 14 amino acids. Germline assignment: CDR1 LGHDT and CDR2 YNNKEL (reference sequence). The CDR3 sequence is CASSQLGATDTQYF. CDR3 DNA: TGTGCCAGCAGCCAACTAGGGGCCACAGATACGCAGTATTTT.

This chain joins TRBV7-2 and TRBJ2-7; TRBD1 or TRBD2 may be the D gene (5 bases each). There are 13 residues in the CDR3. Deletions cut 3 bases from V and 7 bases from J, with 13 bases between. Germline CDR1 reads SGHTA; CDR2 reads FQGNSA. The CDR3 nucleotides read TGTGCCAGCAGCTTCGGGGACGGCTTAGAGCAGTACTTC. Encoded protein: CASSFGDGLEQYF.

The chain has TRBV10-3 and TRBJ2-1; 7 nucleotides align to TRBD2. Trimming at V came to 11 bases and at J to 8 bases, leaving 6 bases not matched to a gene. The CDR3 covers 11 residues. CDR1 and CDR2 (germline): ENHRY, SYGVKD. The CDR3 DNA reads as TGTGCCTCGGGGGAGGGGCATGAGCAGTTCTTC. Protein: CASGEGHEQFF.

V is TRBV7-9 and J is TRBJ2-1; no reliable D call. The V gene's germline CDR1 is SEHNR and CDR2 FQNEAQ (reference sequence). The germline V and J ends were trimmed by 3 bases and 12 bases, with 12 bases remaining between them. CDR3 length equals 12 residues. The chain's CDR3 is CASSLSSWGQFF. The CDR3 nucleotides read TGTGCCAGCAGCTTGAGTTCTTGGGGGCAGTTCTTC.

A remark on this clonotype: The CDR3 does not close with the conserved phenylalanine or tryptophan, likely indicating a read error. This chain uses TRBV5-1 with TRBJ2-7; D is uncertain. The CDR3 is made up of 13 amino acids. Trimming removed 3 bases at V and 2 bases at J, with 9 bases between. In germline, CDR1 is SGHRS, CDR2 YFSETQ. In nucleotides, the CDR3 is TGCGCCAGCAGCTATCGATCAGCCTACGAGCAGTACATC. It yields the protein CASSYRSAYEQYI.

CDR3 in DNA: TGTGCCAGCAGTCGGAACTTAGCGGGGACTAACAATGAGCAGTTCTTC. Amino acid sequence: CASSRNLAGTNNEQFF. This chain joins TRBV12-3 or TRBV12-4 and TRBJ2-1, with TRBD2 identical over 8 bases. Unmatched junction bases numbered 11, after V lost 5 bases and J lost 5 bases. The CDR3 spans 16 residues.

The chain carries TRBV29-1 and TRBJ1-2, with TRBD1 as a possible D gene (5 bases). From germline, CDR1 is SQVTM and CDR2 ANQGSEA. V dropped 4 bases and J dropped 4 bases, with 19 bases sitting between them. The length of the CDR3 is 15 residues. CDR3: CSVGQGIGVSYGYTF. The DNA for the CDR3 is TGCAGCGTTGGGCAGGGCATCGGGGTGAGCTATGGCTACACCTTC.